Presented here are 8 T cell receptor beta chains from one specimen sequenced in a study of blood T cell repertoires in COVID-19 (dated by TCRdb to 2020 to 2022). Receptor amplification or capture employed the immunoSEQ multiplex PCR assay. This is the immuneACCESS table as TCRdb keeps it, with only in-frame sequences that have V and J called. A part of the clones is gone; compared with another copy, unresolved V genes explain less than half, and the rest is unexplained. For this sample there are about 80,000 clones; about 78% appear just once. The top ten hold 15% to 20% of the sample. Sequencing was performed on peripheral blood. Source of these receptors: a human donor in a cohort sampled during active COVID-19.

V gene TRBV6-4 combines with J gene TRBJ1-6, with TRBD1 identical over 9 bases. J gave up 5 bases and V 4 bases, and 0 bases lay outside the gene matches. Germline V CDR1 and CDR2: MRHNA, SNTAGT. CDR3 length equals 14 residues. The DNA of the CDR3 is TGTGCCAGCAGTGGACAGGGGGATAATTCACCCCTCCACTTT. Translated: CASSGQGDNSPLHF.

This chain connects TRBV4-1 to TRBJ2-1, with D unclear. Germline V gene data show CDR1 as MGHRA and CDR2 as YSYEKL. The CDR3 loop spans 15 amino acids. V was shortened by 0 bases and J by 10 bases, with 16 bases between the two germline ends. CDR3: CASSQDVSVGREQFF. Written as DNA, the CDR3 is TGCGCCAGCAGCCAAGATGTATCGGTGGGCAGGGAGCAGTTCTTC.

The V gene is TRBV28, the J gene TRBJ2-3, with a weak D call TRBD1 (6 bases). CDR3 length: 14 amino acids. V lost 6 bases, J lost 8 bases, and 18 bases lay in between. Germline V lookup: CDR1 MDHEN, CDR2 SYDVKM. The DNA for the CDR3 is TGTGCCAGCAGGACCTTGGGGGCGGTCCGTACGCAGTATTTT. As protein: CASRTLGAVRTQYF.

The genes are TRBV7-2 and TRBJ2-3; D unclear. Trimming left V 5 bases short and J 5 bases short, with 11 bases between. The germline CDR1 and CDR2 sequences are SGHTA and FQGNSA. The length of the CDR3 is 13 residues. The CDR3 is CASSPDWRDTQYF. Written as DNA, the CDR3 is TGTGCCAGCAGCCCCGACTGGAGAGATACGCAGTATTTT.

CDR3 nucleotides: TGTGCCAGCAGCCCGGCGAGGGGGCGCCAGGGAGAAAATGAAGCTTTCTTT. It specifies CASSPARGRQGENEAFF. The gene calls are TRBV5-4 and TRBJ1-1, with 7 nucleotides matching TRBD1. CDR3 length: 17 residues. V gave up 4 bases and J gave up 7 bases; unmatched junction bases: 19. Germline V CDR1 and CDR2: SGHNT, YYREEE (reference sequence).

V is TRBV6-4 and J is TRBJ2-5, with D hard to call. CDR1 and CDR2 from the germline V gene are MRHNA and SNTAGT. The CDR3 is 9 residues long. The V and J ends lost 10 bases and 5 bases respectively, with 5 bases between them. The CDR3 is CATHETQYF. The CDR3 nucleotides are TGTGCCACCCATGAGACCCAGTACTTC.

The rearrangement joins TRBV4-3 to TRBJ2-1; TRBD1 agrees at 11 bases. From germline, CDR1 is LGHNA and CDR2 YSLEER. V was clipped by 1 base and J by 10 bases; unmatched bases: 6. CDR3 length: 15 residues. The DNA of the CDR3 is TGCGCCAGCAGCCAAGGGACAGGGGGCTACGGGGAGCAGTTCTTC. Protein sequence: CASSQGTGGYGEQFF.

The chain uses TRBV7-3 and TRBJ1-6; D unresolved. The CDR3 length is 18 residues. V lost 3 bases to trimming and J lost 0 bases, with 15 bases between them. The germline gives CDR1 SGHTA, CDR2 FQGTGA. CDR3 coding DNA: TGTGCCAGCAGCTTGTACAGTTCCGCGTCCTCCTATAATTCACCCCTCCACTTT. Its translation: CASSLYSSASSYNSPLHF.